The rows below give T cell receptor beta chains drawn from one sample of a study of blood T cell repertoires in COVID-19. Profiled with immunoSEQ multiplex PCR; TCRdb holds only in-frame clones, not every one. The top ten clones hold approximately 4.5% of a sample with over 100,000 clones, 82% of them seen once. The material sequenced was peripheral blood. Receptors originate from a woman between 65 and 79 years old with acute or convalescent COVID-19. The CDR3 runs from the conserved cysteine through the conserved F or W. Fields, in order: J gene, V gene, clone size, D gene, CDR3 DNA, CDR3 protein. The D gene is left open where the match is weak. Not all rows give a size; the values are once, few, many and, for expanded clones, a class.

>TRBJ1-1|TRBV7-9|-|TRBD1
TGTGCCAGCAGCTTAGGGACAGGGAACACTGAAGCTTTCTTT
CASSLGTGNTEAFF
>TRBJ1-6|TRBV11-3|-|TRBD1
TGTGCCAGCAGCTGGGACAGGCGGAATTCACCCCTCCACTTT
CASSWDRRNSPLHF
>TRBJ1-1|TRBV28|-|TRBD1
TGTGCCAGCAGTTTAGCGGACAGGCCTTCTGCTTTCTTT
CASSLADRPSAFF
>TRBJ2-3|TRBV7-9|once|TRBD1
TGTGCCAGCAGCTTACGGGACAGCCGGGCAGATACGCAGTATTTT
CASSLRDSRADTQYF
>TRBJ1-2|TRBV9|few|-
TGTGCCAGCAGCATAAAGACAGGACCCTATGGCTACACCTTC
CASSIKTGPYGYTF
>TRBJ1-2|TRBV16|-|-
TGTGCCAGCAGCCAATCGGCGGGGATTGGCTATGGCTACACCTTC
CASSQSAGIGYGYTF
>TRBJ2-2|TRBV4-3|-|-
TGCGCCAGCAGCCAAGATCGCGGGCTCGGGGAGCTGTTTTTT
CASSQDRGLGELFF
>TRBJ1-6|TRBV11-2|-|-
TGTGCCAGCAGCGGTCAACAGGCGCCGAATTCACCCCTCCACTTT
CASSGQQAPNSPLHF
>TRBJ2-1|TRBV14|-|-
TGTGCCAGCAGCCAAGGTTGGGCTGGGGGCGGGAGTGAGCAGTTCTTC
CASSQGWAGGGSEQFF
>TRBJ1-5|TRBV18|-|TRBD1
TGTGCCAGCTCACTGGGACAGGGGTTAGGTCAGCCCCAGCATTTT
CASSLGQGLGQPQHF
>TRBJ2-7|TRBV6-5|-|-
TGTGCCAGCATACGACAGTCCTACGAGCAGTACTTC
CASIRQSYEQYF
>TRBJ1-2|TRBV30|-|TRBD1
TGTGCCTGGAGTGCGAACAGGGGCCATGGGGGCTACACCTTC
CAWSANRGHGGYTF
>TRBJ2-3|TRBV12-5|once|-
TGTGCTAGTGGTTTGGTACCGCTAGTGACGCTAGATACGCAGTATTTT
CASGLVPLVTLDTQYF
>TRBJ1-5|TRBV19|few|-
TGTGCCAGTAGGCTCGGTGAGCAGCCCCAGCATTTT
CASRLGEQPQHF
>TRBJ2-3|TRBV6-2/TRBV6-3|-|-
TGTGCCAGCAGTTACCTCAGGGCGCTTCTTGGGGGGACAGATACGCAGTATTTT
CASSYLRALLGGTDTQYF
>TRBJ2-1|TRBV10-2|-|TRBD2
TGCGCCAGTACCTATAGCGGGGGAACGAATGAGCAGTTCTTC
CASTYSGGTNEQFF
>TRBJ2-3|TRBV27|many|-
TGTGCCAGCAGTTTGCAGGGAAGCTCAGATACGCAGTATTTT
CASSLQGSSDTQYF
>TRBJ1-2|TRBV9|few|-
TGTGCCAGCAGCGTAGACAGAAGTGGCTACACCTTC
CASSVDRSGYTF
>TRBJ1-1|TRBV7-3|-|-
TGTGCCAGCAGCTTATTCGGGGGGAACACTGAAGCTTTCTTT
CASSLFGGNTEAFF
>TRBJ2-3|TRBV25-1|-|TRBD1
TGTGCCAGCGGAACTTGGACAGGGTCCCAAGAGACGCAGTATTTT
CASGTWTGSQETQYF
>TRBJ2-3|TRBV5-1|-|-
TGCGCCAGCAGCTTGGCCGGGGTAGGGGAGGCAGATACGCAGTATTTT
CASSLAGVGEADTQYF
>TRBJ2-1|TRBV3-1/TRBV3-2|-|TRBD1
TGTGCCACCCGTCCCCAAGGGGGCCGAAATGAGCAGTTCTTC
CATRPQGGRNEQFF
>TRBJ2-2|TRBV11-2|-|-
TGTGCCAGCAGACGTACGACAGAAACGAACACCGGGGAGCTGTTTTTT
CASRRTTETNTGELFF
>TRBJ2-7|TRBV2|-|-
TGTGCCAGCTCGATAGTCTACGAGCAGTACTTC
CASSIVYEQYF
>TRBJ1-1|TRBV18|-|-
TGTGCCAGCTCCCCACAGGAGACTACCATGAACACTGAAGCTTTCTTT
CASSPQETTMNTEAFF
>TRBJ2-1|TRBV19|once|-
TGTGCCAGTAGTATAGGTTCCAGGAACCCATACAATGAGCAGTTCTTC
CASSIGSRNPYNEQFF
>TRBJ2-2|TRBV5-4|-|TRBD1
TGTGCCATCCCGAAGGGACAGGGGCGCACCGGGGAGCTGTTTTTT
CAIPKGQGRTGELFF
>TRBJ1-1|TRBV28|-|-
TGTGCCAGCAGCCGACTCGGGGGGAGGAACACTGAAGCTTTCTTT
CASSRLGGRNTEAFF
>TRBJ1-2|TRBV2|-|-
TGTGCCAGCAGTCTAGGGACTACAAACTATGGCTACACCTTC
CASSLGTTNYGYTF
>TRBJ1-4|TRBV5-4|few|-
TGTGCCAGCAGCGACCGACGGACTGCAACTAATGAAAAACTGTTTTTT
CASSDRRTATNEKLFF
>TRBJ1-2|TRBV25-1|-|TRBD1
TGTGCCAGCAGCTTCGGACAGGCGACTAACTATGGCTACACCTTC
CASSFGQATNYGYTF
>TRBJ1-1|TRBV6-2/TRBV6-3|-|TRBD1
TGTGCCAGCAGTAAGACAGGGCGGCTCTCGGAAGCTTTCTTT
CASSKTGRLSEAFF
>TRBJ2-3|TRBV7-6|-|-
TGTGCCAGCAGCTTAGTCCAGTACACAGATACGCAGTATTTT
CASSLVQYTDTQYF
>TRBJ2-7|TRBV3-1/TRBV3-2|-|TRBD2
TGTGCCAGCAGCGAGGGACTAGCGGCGGGGGAGCAGTACTTC
CASSEGLAAGEQYF
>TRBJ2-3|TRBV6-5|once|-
TGTGCCAGCAGTCTCGGTGGCACAGATACGCAGTATTTT
CASSLGGTDTQYF
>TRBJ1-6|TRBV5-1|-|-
TGCGCCAGCAGCCGGGAAAGCTCCTATAATTCACCCCTCCACTTT
CASSRESSYNSPLHF
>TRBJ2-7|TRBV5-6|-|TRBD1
TGTGCCAGCAGCTTACAGGGGCGTTTGACCTACGAGCAGTACTTC
CASSLQGRLTYEQYF
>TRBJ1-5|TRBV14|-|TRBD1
TGTGCCAGCAGCCAGACAGGGGTTAGCAATCAGCCCCAGCATTTT
CASSQTGVSNQPQHF
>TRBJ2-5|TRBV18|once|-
TGTGCCAGCTCAGGCGGGGCTGGGGAGACCCAGTACTTC
CASSGGAGETQYF
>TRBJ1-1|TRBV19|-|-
TGTGCCAGTAGTCCCCTAGACAAGGGGTCGGCCACTGAAGCTTTCTTT
CASSPLDKGSATEAFF
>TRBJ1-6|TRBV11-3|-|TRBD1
TGTGCCAGCAGCTTAAGGACAGGGGGTTCACCCCTCCACTTT
CASSLRTGGSPLHF